The 20 T cell receptor beta chains reported below all come from one sample, sequenced in a study of CD8 T cells in ankylosing spondylitis. MiXCR, run by TCRdb on the 5' RACE reads, gives a single entry per CDR3 protein. The repertoire consists of more than 600,000 distinct CDR3 sequences, with around 19% occurring once and the leading ten covering around 19%. Study-wide points: Seemingly characteristic of ankylosing spondylitis blood was a TCR beta motif consisting of several highly homologous variants.

For these receptors, no antigen is known. Sequencing was done on a sample of blood, either unsorted or a sorted T cell fraction (not recorded which). Source of these receptors: a male donor with ankylosing spondylitis.

At least ten counts were recorded for this clonotype. The chain uses TRBV27 and TRBJ2-7, with D possibly TRBD2 on 5 matching bases. The V end lost 5 bases, the J end lost 3 bases, and 11 bases lay between the germline ends. Germline assignment: CDR1 MNHEY and CDR2 SMNVEV (reference sequence). The CDR3 totals 13 residues. The CDR3 sequence is CASSPRGNYEQYF. In DNA, the CDR3 is TGTGCCAGCAGTCCCCGAGGGAACTACGAGCAGTACTTC.

The CDR3 DNA is TGTGCCAGCAGTCCCCCCAGCGCCATGAACACTGAAGCTTTCTTT. Protein product: CASSPPSAMNTEAFF. The chain carries TRBV28 and TRBJ1-1, with D hard to call. Trimming removed 5 bases from V and 0 bases from J, with 13 bases in between. The CDR3 covers 15 residues. The germline gives CDR1 MDHEN, CDR2 SYDVKM.

This clonotype was seen a handful of times. The J gene is TRBJ1-2, the V gene TRBV9; D gene ambiguous. Germline V gene data show CDR1 as SGDLS and CDR2 as YYNGEE. V shed 3 bases and J shed 5 bases, with 14 bases lying between them. The CDR3 is made up of 14 amino acids. In DNA form, the CDR3 reads TGTGCCAGCAGCGGTACAACGGCGGAGTATGGCTACACCTTC. Translating it yields CASSGTTAEYGYTF.

This clonotype showed up just a few times. The rearrangement uses TRBV12-5 and TRBJ2-1; 8 bases line up with TRBD2. Germline V lookup: CDR1 LGHNT, CDR2 FRNRAP. The CDR3 is 13 residues long. The J segment lost 9 bases and the V segment lost 4 bases, leaving 5 bases of the junction unmatched. CDR3 in amino acids: CASGSSGRGEQFF. CDR3 sequence (DNA): TGTGCTAGTGGTTCGAGCGGGAGAGGTGAGCAGTTCTTC.

The chain couples TRBV10-3 to TRBJ1-2; D ambiguous. The CDR3 has 13 residues. The V gene's germline CDR1 is ENHRY and CDR2 SYGVKD. Trimming shortened V by 5 bases and J by 3 bases, and 10 bases separated the two germline ends. CDR3 DNA: TGTGCCATCAGTCTTACGGCGGACTATGGCTACACCTTC. Its translation is CAISLTADYGYTF.

This chain connects TRBV3-1 to TRBJ2-7; D gene ambiguous. Between the trimmed V and J ends, which lost 3 bases and 2 bases, there was a span of 14 bases. Looked up from germline, CDR1 is LGHDT and CDR2 is YNNKEL (reference sequence). The length of the CDR3 is 15 residues. The CDR3 region has the DNA TGTGCCAGCAGCCAGGGTTTGTCGGGTGCCTACGAGCAGTACTTC. Its protein product is CASSQGLSGAYEQYF.

This clonotype was detected a few times. The chain employs TRBV10-3 and TRBJ1-3; tentatively, D is TRBD1 (5 bases). Deletions cut 4 bases from V and 2 bases from J, with 18 bases between. This CDR3 comprises 17 residues. Looked up from germline, CDR1 is ENHRY and CDR2 is SYGVKD. The CDR3, as DNA: TGTGCCATCAGTGCCTCGGGACTCCCCGGCCCTGGAAACACCATATATTTT. Protein: CAISASGLPGPGNTIYF.

The chain uses TRBV7-2 and TRBJ1-5; 9 nucleotides match TRBD1. The CDR3 is 15 residues long. The germline CDR1 and CDR2 sequences are SGHTA and FQGNSA. Unmatched junction bases numbered 4, after V lost 4 bases and J lost 3 bases. The chain's CDR3 is CASSSTGGTNQPQHF. The CDR3 bases are TGTGCCAGCAGCTCAACAGGGGGCACCAATCAGCCCCAGCATTTT.

There are a few counts of this clonotype. The chain is built from TRBV6-1 and TRBJ2-2; D is possibly TRBD2 (6 bases). Germline V gene sequence: CDR1 MNHNS, CDR2 SASEGT. The CDR3 has 15 amino acids. The V end was cut by 4 bases, the J end by 2 bases, with 11 bases between. This CDR3 reads CASSVTGLNTGELFF. CDR3 sequence (DNA): TGTGCCAGCAGTGTCACGGGACTTAACACCGGGGAGCTGTTTTTT.

In its sample, this clonotype was seen a few times. The rearrangement links TRBV13 to TRBJ1-2; the D gene is possibly TRBD1 (6 bases). Trimming shortened V by 0 bases and J by 4 bases, and 9 bases separated the two germline ends. This CDR3 is 14 amino acids long. Germline V gene data show CDR1 as PRHDT and CDR2 as FYEKMQ (reference sequence). The CDR3 DNA sequence: TGTGCCAGCAGCTTAGGCAGGGGAACCTATGGCTACACCTTC. It is translated as CASSLGRGTYGYTF.

This clonotype was counted many times. The J gene is TRBJ2-3, the V gene TRBV29-1; 9 bases map to TRBD2. The CDR3 length is 13 residues. Looked up from germline, CDR1 is SQVTM and CDR2 is ANQGSEA. With V trimmed by 6 bases and J by 5 bases, 6 bases remained unmatched. The CDR3 nucleotides read TGCAGCGTGGGGGCTAGCGGGATAGATACGCAGTATTTT. Residues: CSVGASGIDTQYF.

This chain joins TRBV12-3 or TRBV12-4 and TRBJ1-2, with 7 bases identical to TRBD1. The ends lost 1 base at V and 7 bases at J; junction bases unmatched: 3. CDR3 length equals 13 residues. For the CDR3, the DNA is TGTGCCAGCAGTTTAGAGGGGGCCTTTGGCTACACCTTC. Protein product: CASSLEGAFGYTF.

The rearrangement links TRBV12-3 or TRBV12-4 to TRBJ2-6, with D uncertain. Trimming took off 6 bases at V and 2 bases at J, with 11 bases between the two ends. This CDR3 is built from 15 residues. CDR3 in amino acids: CASSLQRAGANVLTF. The CDR3 bases are TGTGCCAGCAGCCTGCAACGGGCTGGGGCCAACGTCCTGACTTTC.

V is TRBV9 and J is TRBJ2-5; 7 bases line up with TRBD1. The germline gives CDR1 SGDLS, CDR2 YYNGEE. The CDR3 is 13 residues long. After removal of 7 bases from V and 5 bases from J, the junction contained 8 bases not matched to a gene. In DNA, the CDR3 is TGTGCCAGCTGTACAGGGGTATCGGAGACCCAGTACTTC. As protein: CASCTGVSETQYF.

This clonotype occurred a few times. The V call is TRBV20-1, the J call TRBJ1-3; D is perhaps TRBD1 (5 bases). Germline V CDR1 and CDR2: DFQATT, SNEGSKA (reference sequence). The V and J ends lost 3 bases and 4 bases respectively, with 16 bases between them. This CDR3 region has 15 residues. The DNA for the CDR3 is TGCAGTGCTAGGGAGCCGTGGGGCTCGGGAAACACCATATATTTT. Amino acid sequence: CSAREPWGSGNTIYF.

This clonotype is a singleton in its sample. The chain combines TRBV30 with TRBJ1-2, with TRBD1 as a possible D gene (6 bases). This CDR3 spans 14 amino acids. Germline CDR1 is GTSNPN and CDR2 is SVGIG (reference sequence). V shed 0 bases and J shed 1 base, with 9 bases lying between them. CDR3 residues: CAWSVLDSNYGYTF. For the CDR3, the DNA is TGTGCCTGGAGTGTGCTGGACAGTAACTATGGCTACACCTTC. Full variable domain (rest looked up from reference TRBV30 and TRBJ1-2): SQTIHQWPATLVQPVGSPLSLECTVEGTSNPNLYWYRQAAGRGLQLLFYSVGIGQISSEVPQNLSASRPQDRQFILSSKKLLLSDSGFYLCAWSVLDSNYGYTFGSGTRLTVV.

V usage is TRBV6-5 and J usage is TRBJ1-2; no clear D gene. The CDR3 has 16 residues. Deletions cut 0 bases from V and 3 bases from J, with 14 bases between. The germline gives CDR1 MNHEY, CDR2 SVGAGI. CDR3 DNA: TGTGCCAGCAGTTACTCGTCATCCCTTCTGGACTATGGCTACACCTTC. Translating gives CASSYSSSLLDYGYTF.

The chain has TRBV12-3 or TRBV12-4 and TRBJ2-7; no clear D gene. V lost 10 bases, J lost 0 bases, and 16 bases lay in between. The CDR3 runs to 14 residues. The CDR3 loop is CATSFGPNSYEQYF. The CDR3 DNA reads as TGTGCCACTAGTTTTGGACCGAACTCCTACGAGCAGTACTTC.

This clonotype was detected a few times. The V call is TRBV4-1, the J call TRBJ1-2; D not certain. The germline V and J ends were trimmed by 4 bases and 4 bases, with 16 bases remaining between them. The V gene's germline CDR1 is MGHRA and CDR2 YSYEKL. The CDR3 is made up of 15 amino acids. The CDR3 reads CASSPGEEGSYGYTF. For the CDR3, the DNA is TGCGCCAGCAGCCCCGGGGAGGAGGGTTCCTATGGCTACACCTTC.

The genes are TRBV9 and TRBJ2-3, with 15 positions matching TRBD2. The V segment lost 0 bases and the J segment 6 bases; nucleotides outside the gene matches: 5. The CDR3 has 17 amino acids. Germline-derived CDR1 and CDR2 are SGDLS and YYNGEE. CDR3 sequence: CASSVGPGLAGGDTQYF. In DNA form, the CDR3 reads TGTGCCAGCAGCGTAGGGCCAGGACTAGCGGGAGGGGATACGCAGTATTTT.